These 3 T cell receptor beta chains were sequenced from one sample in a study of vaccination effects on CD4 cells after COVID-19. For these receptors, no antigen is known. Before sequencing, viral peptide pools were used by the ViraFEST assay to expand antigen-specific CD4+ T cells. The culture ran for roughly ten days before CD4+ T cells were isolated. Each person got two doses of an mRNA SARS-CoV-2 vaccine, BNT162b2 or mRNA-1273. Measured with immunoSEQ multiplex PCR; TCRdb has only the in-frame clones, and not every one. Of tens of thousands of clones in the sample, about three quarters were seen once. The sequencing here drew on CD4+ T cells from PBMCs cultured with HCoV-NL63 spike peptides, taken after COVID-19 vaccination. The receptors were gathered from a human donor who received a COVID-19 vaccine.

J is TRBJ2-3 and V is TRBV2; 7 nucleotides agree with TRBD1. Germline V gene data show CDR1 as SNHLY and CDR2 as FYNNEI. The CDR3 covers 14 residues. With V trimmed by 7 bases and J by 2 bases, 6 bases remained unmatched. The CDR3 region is CASKSDRFTDTQYF. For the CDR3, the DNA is TGTGCCAGCAAATCGGACAGGTTCACAGATACGCAGTATTTT. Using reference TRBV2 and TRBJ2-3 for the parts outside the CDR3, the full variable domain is EPEVTQTPSHQVTQMGQEVILRCVPISNHLYFYWYRQILGQKVEFLVSFYNNEISEKSEIFDDQFSVERPDGSNFTLKIRSTKLEDSAMYFCASKSDRFTDTQYFGPGTRLTVL.

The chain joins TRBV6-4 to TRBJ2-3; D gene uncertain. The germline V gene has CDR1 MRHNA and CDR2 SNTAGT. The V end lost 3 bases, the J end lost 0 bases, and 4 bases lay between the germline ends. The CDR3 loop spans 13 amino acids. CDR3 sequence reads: CASSEDSTDTQYF. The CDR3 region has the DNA TGTGCCAGCAGTGAGGACAGCACAGATACGCAGTATTTT.

The CDR3 coding sequence is TGTGCCAGCAGTGATTGGACAGGGGTCTGGGAGCAGTACTTC. The encoded protein is CASSDWTGVWEQYF. The J gene is TRBJ2-7, the V gene TRBV25-1; TRBD1 matches 9 bases. CDR1 and CDR2 from the germline V gene are MGHDK and SYGVNS. The CDR3 runs to 14 residues. Trimming took 3 bases from V and 7 from J; bases not matched to a gene: 7.